This record looks at one T cell receptor beta chain sequence and its context. The sample contains more than one DNA sequence encoding this CDR3. Assignments of participants to cohorts depended upon their own reported clinical history. Symptom resolution, clearance, or two negative PCRs marked the recovered donors of Cohort 3. V lost 1 base to trimming and J lost 1 base, with 4 bases between them. Germline V CDR1 and CDR2: LGHDT, YNNKEL (reference sequence). The CDR3 is 13 amino acids. This record comes from a study of blood T cell repertoires in COVID-19. At the level of the study: Acute-phase and convalescent COVID-19 samples originated in the United States, Italy and Spain.

Source study methods: Scientists estimated how many nucleated cells there were by amplifying reference gene primers. Some clones are missing from TCRdb's copy, which holds only in-frame ones; the method was immunoSEQ multiplex PCR. The D gene and trimming were derived from the DNA, and the V and J assignments and clone size from that table. The sample lists 400,000 or so clones; about 90% were seen once. Specimen: PBMCs or T cells enriched from blood (not recorded which). This receptor was identified in a man aged 18 to 35 who had recovered from COVID-19. The genes are TRBV3-1 (or the pseudogene TRBV3-2) and TRBJ1-2, with D uncertain. CDR3 in DNA: TGTGCCAGCAGCCAAGGCAGTAACTATGGCTACACCTTC. Amino acids: CASSQGSNYGYTF.